These T cell receptor beta chains were read from a single sample in a study of T cells in localized non-small cell lung cancer. The assay was immunoSEQ multiplex PCR, and TCRdb's table has in-frame clones only and misses some. The repertoire consists of some 1,900 clones, with 33% occurring once and the leading ten covering around 10%. Here the sequenced sample was normal lung tissue next to the tumor, taken before any cancer treatment. The receptors here all came from a woman aged 40-70 years with stage I lung adenocarcinoma. Both conserved end residues are part of each CDR3. D genes are given only for firm matches. Clone sizes are given selectively: once, few, many, or a class where the clone is expanded.

clone_size	d_call	v_call	j_call	cdr3_nt	cdr3_aa
few	.	TRBV5-1	TRBJ1-2	TGCGCCAGCAGCTGGGAGGGGAGATCTAACTATGGCTACACCTTC	CASSWEGRSNYGYTF
medium-sized	.	TRBV6-8	TRBJ2-5	TGTGCCAGCAGTGCCAGACAGACGGAGACCCAGTACTTC	CASSARQTETQYF
.	.	TRBV28	TRBJ2-5	TGTGCCAGCAGATCCCTCGGGAAGGGTGAGACCCAGTACTTC	CASRSLGKGETQYF
.	TRBD1	TRBV28	TRBJ2-7	TGTGCCAGCAGTTCCCTACGACAGGGGTCCTACTCCTACGAGCAGTACTTC	CASSSLRQGSYSYEQYF
few	TRBD1	TRBV28	TRBJ1-5	TGTGCCAGCAGTTTGGGAACCGGGACAGGAACCGATAGCAATCAGCCCCAGCATTTT	CASSLGTGTGTDSNQPQHF
.	TRBD1	TRBV11-3	TRBJ2-7	TGTGCCAGCAGCTGGAGGGTCGGGACAGGTGGCTACGAGCAGTACTTC	CASSWRVGTGGYEQYF
few	TRBD1	TRBV7-6	TRBJ1-2	TGTGCCAGCAGCCCCGACAGGGCATCTAACTATGGCTACACCTTC	CASSPDRASNYGYTF
.	TRBD1	TRBV28	TRBJ1-1	TGTGCCAGCAGCAGGGACAGGAACACTGAAGCTTTCTTT	CASSRDRNTEAFF
.	TRBD1	TRBV19	TRBJ1-2	TGTGCCAGTACCCCAATAGGGGACAGGGGGCTTGGTTATGGCTACACCTTC	CASTPIGDRGLGYGYTF
medium-sized	.	TRBV11-3	TRBJ1-1	TGTGCCAGCAGCCCAATGGGGATTAGGAACACTGAAGCTTTCTTT	CASSPMGIRNTEAFF
few	TRBD2	TRBV9	TRBJ2-7	TGTGCCGGATATAGCGGGAGCTCCTACGAGCAGTACTTC	CAGYSGSSYEQYF
.	TRBD1	TRBV9	TRBJ1-2	TGTGCCAGCAGCGCAAAGGGGGCGAGGGACTATGGCTACACCTTC	CASSAKGARDYGYTF
few	TRBD2	TRBV6-8	TRBJ2-3	TGTGCCATCAGCGGACTAGCGGGAGCCTCTAGCACAGATACGCAGTATTTT	CAISGLAGASSTDTQYF
.	TRBD2	TRBV9	TRBJ2-1	TGTGCCAGCAGCGCGCCGGGACTAGTCTTAGGTGAGCAGTTCTTC	CASSAPGLVLGEQFF